This paragraph reports one TCR beta chain. Its antigen is unknown. This specimen belongs to a study of cytomegalovirus exposure and HLA in healthy donors. The PCR made use of 60 Vbeta and 13 Jbeta primers. Only in-frame clones appear in the TCRdb table, and some are missing; sequencing was by immunoSEQ multiplex PCR. The table lists around 170,000 clones, around 80% of them singletons. Germline CDR1 and CDR2: SGHTA and FQGNSA. The germline V and J ends were trimmed by 2 bases and 6 bases, with 11 bases remaining between them. The CDR3 extends over 13 amino acids. Study-wide results and caveats: High specificity and sensitivity for cytomegalovirus status were reported for the classifier. Later analysis identified a missense DCLRE1C variant that was linked to TCR beta V- and J-gene trimming. The study dropped some indistinguishable V segments, TRBV6-2 and TRBV6-3 among them. An analysis that came later showed most CMV-associated TCR beta chains appearing HLA-restricted.

The chain recombines TRBV7-2 with TRBJ2-7; D is unresolved. The sequenced sample consisted of PBMCs. The sequence derives from a woman aged 30 to 39 in good health and CMV-seronegative. This CDR3 is CASSLKQMGEQYF. The CDR3 DNA is TGTGCCAGCAGCTTAAAACAGATGGGCGAGCAGTACTTC. Using reference TRBV7-2 and TRBJ2-7 for the parts outside the CDR3, the full variable domain is GAGVSQSPSNKVTEKGKDVELRCDPISGHTALYWYRQSLGQGLEFLIYFQGNSAPDKSGLPSDRFSAERTGGSVSTLTIQRTQQEDSAVYLCASSLKQMGEQYFGPGTRLTVT.